A selection of T cell receptor beta chains follows, all from one sample in a study of cytomegalovirus exposure and HLA in healthy donors. Sequencing was performed with immunoSEQ multiplex PCR; in TCRdb, only in-frame clones are kept and a portion is missing. This sample has about 200,000 clones, with roughly three quarters found just once. Material: PBMCs. The receptors originated from a woman in her 30s in good health and CMV-seronegative. The CDR3 runs from the conserved cysteine through the conserved F or W. A D gene is named only where the DNA matches it firmly. Clone size is not always given. Where it is, it says once, few, many or a class for expanded clones.

NA TRBJ1-6 NA TRBV15 TGTGCCACCAGCAGAGATCAAGGGGACATTGGATCACCCCTCCACTTT CATSRDQGDIGSPLHF
NA TRBJ2-5 TRBD2 TRBV5-4 TGTGCCAGCAGCTTGGAAGCGTCTAGCGGGGACCAAGAGACCCAGTACTTC CASSLEASSGDQETQYF
once TRBJ2-1 TRBD2 TRBV15 TGTGCCACCAGCAAAACGGGACTAGCCGTCAATGAGCAGTTCTTC CATSKTGLAVNEQFF
NA TRBJ2-7 TRBD2 TRBV5-6 TGTGCCAGCGCGGGAGGAGGTTACGAGCAGTACTTC CASAGGGYEQYF
NA TRBJ1-3 NA TRBV25-1 TGTGCCAGCAGTGGAATAGGGGCTGGAAACACCATATATTTT CASSGIGAGNTIYF
NA TRBJ2-7 TRBD2 TRBV6-5 TGTGCCAGCAGTTACTCGCCCCTAGCGGCCTCCTACGAGCAGTACTTC CASSYSPLAASYEQYF
NA TRBJ2-1 TRBD2 TRBV7-8 TGTGCCAGCAGCCCCTGGGCGGGGGGGGAACTCAATGAGCAGTTCTTC CASSPWAGGELNEQFF
NA TRBJ1-2 NA TRBV7-9 TGTGCCAGCAGCCCCCAGGGTGCAAGCTATGGCTACACCTTC CASSPQGASYGYTF
NA TRBJ1-2 TRBD1 TRBV11-1 TGTGCCAGCAGCCCAGGGGGCGGCTATGGCTACACCTTC CASSPGGGYGYTF
once TRBJ2-7 NA TRBV9 TGTGCCAGCAGCGTAGGGCAGTCCTACGAGCAGTACTTC CASSVGQSYEQYF
NA TRBJ2-3 TRBD2 TRBV6-1 TGTGCCAGCAGTCTCCGGGACTACACAGATACGCAGTATTTT CASSLRDYTDTQYF
NA TRBJ2-7 NA TRBV18 TGTGCCAGCTCACGCAATACAGGGTCCTACGAGCAGTACTTC CASSRNTGSYEQYF
NA TRBJ1-4 NA TRBV6-1 TGTGCCAGCAGTGAAATCGGCGGGTATGCAACTAATGAAAAACTGTTTTTT CASSEIGGYATNEKLFF
NA TRBJ2-3 TRBD2 TRBV5-4 TGTGCCAGCAGCCCGACTAGCGGGACCACAGATACGCAGTATTTT CASSPTSGTTDTQYF
NA TRBJ1-5 TRBD1 TRBV6-1 TGTGCCAGCAGTGAGGCGGGACAGTACAATCAGCCCCAGCATTTT CASSEAGQYNQPQHF
many TRBJ1-1 TRBD1 TRBV5-1 TGCGCCAGCAGCTTGGTGGACAGGGGGGCAACTGAAGCTTTCTTT CASSLVDRGATEAFF
few TRBJ2-5 TRBD1 TRBV5-1 TGCGCCAGCACCTTAGGACAGGGCAAAGAGACCCAGTACTTC CASTLGQGKETQYF
once TRBJ2-7 TRBD2 TRBV18 TGTGCCAGCTCACCTGGACTAGCGGACTCCTACGAGCAGTACTTC CASSPGLADSYEQYF
NA TRBJ1-2 NA TRBV5-6 TGTGCCAGCCGACCCGCCCCACAGGGTAGGGGCGGTGGGGGCTACACCTTC CASRPAPQGRGGGGYTF
NA TRBJ2-7 NA TRBV7-6 TGTGCCAGCAGCCAGGGACACCCCTACGAGCAGTACTTC CASSQGHPYEQYF
NA TRBJ2-7 NA TRBV5-1 TGCGCCAGCAGCAACGGGTCGCCCGTGGAGCAGTACTTC CASSNGSPVEQYF
NA TRBJ2-3 TRBD2 TRBV6-1 TGTGCCAGCAGTGACCTAGCGGGGGGCACAGATACGCAGTATTTT CASSDLAGGTDTQYF